This T cell receptor beta chain appears in the sequencing data of a study of blood T cell repertoires in COVID-19 (dated by TCRdb to 2020 to 2021). About the study as a whole: Samples from collaborators originated in the United States, Italy and Spain and spanned both the acute and convalescent phases of COVID-19. The material from the prospective study consisted of cDNA or gDNA derived from T cells, B-cell-depleted T cells, or PBMCs. The dataset comprised deeply sampled blood TCRbeta repertoires from subjects exposed to, actively infected with, or recovered from COVID-19. A freely available public database, intended as a resource for researchers studying the immune response to SARS-CoV-2, is where the repertoires were released. The samples were drawn from two sources: the first 160 participants of the ongoing ImmuneRACE study, and fewer than 1,500 subjects contributed by 6 global collaborators. A de-identified subject ID, COVID-19 status, age in years and sex were almost always included in the sample metadata. Where HLA class I and class II types were available, the types were taken from metadata supplied by the sample provider, not from assay-based typing.

This clone showed up just a few times. Its antigen is currently not known. The record has no base qualities; no much larger clone is one base away. The research as a whole found: The quantity of clinical and demographic metadata differed by source and by participant and was supplied without curation.

Deletion took 3 bases off V and 7 bases off J, with a span of 9 bases between the germline ends. The CDR3 numbers 12 residues from cysteine through phenylalanine. CDR3 DNA is the only sequence kept; it has 36 bases, read in frame from the first base. CDR1 and CDR2 are read off the germline V gene as KGHDR and SFDVKD. The immunoSEQ Assay, a bias-controlled multiplex PCR, was used to amplify TCRbeta CDR3 regions from genomic DNA. The paper's processing steps were these. Within the assay, amplification of reference gene primers was used to estimate how many nucleated cells each sample contained. To quantify the absolute abundance of each unique TCRbeta CDR3 rearrangement, sequence reads were collapsed and filtered. For each sample, productive Simpson clonality was calculated as the square root of Simpson's diversity index across productive rearrangements. TCRdb provides this immuneACCESS table in a form limited to in-frame rearrangements. Some clones are lacking; in checked studies, under half of them reflect an unresolved V gene, and why the rest are absent is not known. The V and J calls and clone size are taken from that table; D and trimming were inferred from the DNA. The sample table holds about 53,000 clones, of which roughly four fifths were seen once. The top ten clonotypes cover 14% of the sample.

Each collaborating institution followed its own protocols to collect whole blood in K2EDTA tubes. For TCRbeta analysis, collaborators shipped samples in one of three forms: frozen whole blood, isolated PBMCs, or DNA extracted from either of those sample types. The sequenced sample consisted of peripheral blood. Recombination joined TRBV24-1 with TRBJ2-7, with the D segment identity uncertain. The clonotype was recovered from a human donor in a cohort sampled during active COVID-19. The CDR3 region has the sequence CATSDGPREQYF. The DNA sequence follows: TGTGCCACCAGTGATGGCCCCAGGGAGCAGTACTTC.